The T cell receptor (beta chain) under discussion was sequenced for a study of T cell repertoires in aging, cancer and after chemotherapy. Across the study: Patients with glioblastoma brain tumors were sampled before and after temozolomide-based therapy. The full dataset contained some 8.7 million TCR reads.

CDR1 and CDR2 (germline): SEHNR, FQNEAQ (reference sequence). Trimming pared 3 bases from V and 2 bases from J, leaving 14 bases between. The CDR3 runs to 15 residues. Rearranged V-D-J TRB sequences were amplified with a mixed TRB-A/B primer pool. TCRdb itself ran the multiplex PCR reads through MiXCR, one entry per CDR3 protein. The sample has 2,500 to 3,000 distinct CDR3 sequences; 20% to 25% are singletons. Amplification of TCR beta used genomic DNA extracted from peripheral blood. In this sample, this clonotype is medium-sized (0.01 to 0.1%). The origin of this receptor is a human donor with a solid tumor. The rearrangement links TRBV7-9 to TRBJ2-7; D may match TRBD1 or TRBD2 (5 bases each). The sequenced sample consisted of blood. The CDR3 DNA reads TGTGCCAGCAGCTTCCGGGACCTGGGCGCCTACGAGCAGTACTTC. Protein product: CASSFRDLGAYEQYF.